The clone carrying this TCR beta chain was seen just once. Assay: immunoSEQ multiplex PCR; the TCRdb copy retains only in-frame clones and omits some. This table has hundreds of thousands of clones, more than 75% appearing once. This CDR3 has 15 amino acids. With 1 base clipped from V and 1 base from J, the junction kept 2 bases outside the gene matches. CDR1 is LGHNA, CDR2 YNFKEQ, per germline. The data were obtained in a study of shared T cell receptors in the human thymus. These same records also appear under a second study, on human thymus T cells. That study adds: Thymic and blood repertoires seemed to favor certain V and J genes.

The specimen was thymocytes. This sequence was found in a boy under three years old with a congenital heart defect. This chain links TRBV4-2 with TRBJ1-1; the match to TRBD1 covers 8 bases. CDR3: CASSQVGTGNTEAFF. CDR3 in DNA: TGTGCCAGCAGCCAAGTGGGGACAGGGAACACTGAAGCTTTCTTT.